Listed here are 20 T cell receptor beta chains from one sample, sequenced in a study of shared clonotypes between healthy human individuals. The data were produced by immunoSEQ multiplex PCR, yet TCRdb's version contains in-frame clones alone and is incomplete. The sample has approximately 710,000 clones, roughly 88% seen once. Sequencing was performed on memory CD8+ T cells from PBMCs. The subset is: CD45RO+ cells pooled with CCR7-negative TemRA cells. These TCRs come from a man younger than 35 in good health. Some clones in this sample may be carry-over from other donors' samples.

The V gene is TRBV14, the J gene TRBJ1-1; TRBD1 might be the D (5 bases). V was trimmed by 0 bases and J by 5 bases, leaving 22 bases between them. The germline gives CDR1 SGHDN, CDR2 FVKESK. This CDR3 contains 18 residues. CDR3 bases: TGTGCCAGCAGCCAAGACCGGGTCGCAGGGAGGCGGATGACTGAAGCTTTCTTT. It specifies CASSQDRVAGRRMTEAFF.

The table lists this clone with a count of one. This rearrangement joins TRBV4-1 to TRBJ2-7, with unresolved D. Trimming removed 0 bases from V and 0 bases from J, with 12 bases in between. The CDR3 sequence is 16 residues long. The germline gives CDR1 MGHRA, CDR2 YSYEKL. The chain's CDR3 is CASSQDRARNSYEQYF. As DNA, the CDR3 is TGCGCCAGCAGCCAAGATCGGGCTAGGAACTCCTACGAGCAGTACTTC.

The rearrangement uses TRBV10-1 and TRBJ2-3, with a possible D match to TRBD1 (6 bases). Trimming left V 4 bases short and J 1 base short, with 6 bases between. Germline V lookup: CDR1 WNHNN, CDR2 SYGVQD (reference sequence). This CDR3 is built from 13 residues. The CDR3: CASSGTGTDTQYF. In DNA, the CDR3 is TGCGCCAGCAGTGGGACAGGCACAGATACGCAGTATTTT.

V gene TRBV29-1 combines with J gene TRBJ2-1, with D maybe TRBD1 (5 bases). CDR3 size: 10 residues. V dropped 7 bases and J dropped 12 bases, with 13 bases sitting between them. Germline V gene data show CDR1 as SQVTM and CDR2 as ANQGSEA. The CDR3 is CSGVLRGQFF. CDR3 nucleotide sequence: TGCAGCGGGGTCCTAAGGGGGCAGTTCTTC.

The chain recombines TRBV21-1 with TRBJ2-3; the table names TRBD1, a call not compared with the DNA. TRBV21-1 is deemed a pseudogene. The CDR3 length is 15 residues. In DNA, the CDR3 is TGTGCCAGCAGCATACCGGGACAGACTCTGGATACGCAGTATTTT. Encoded protein: CASSIPGQTLDTQYF.

The V and J genes are TRBV27 and TRBJ2-1; a weak D match, TRBD1 (6 bases). CDR3 size: 14 residues. Trimming removed 0 bases at V and 8 bases at J, with 11 bases between. Germline CDR1 MNHEY, CDR2 SMNVEV (reference sequence). The CDR3 DNA is TGTGCCAGCAGTTTATCCAACAGGGCTGATGAGCAGTTCTTC. This translates into CASSLSNRADEQFF.

The rearrangement uses TRBV6-1 and TRBJ2-7, with 11 bases fitting TRBD2. CDR1 and CDR2 (germline): MNHNS, SASEGT. The CDR3 totals 18 residues. J gave up 2 bases and V 3 bases, and 12 bases lay outside the gene matches. As DNA, the CDR3 is TGTGCCAGCAGTGAGGGGAGACTAGCGGGATCTAGCACCTACGAGCAGTACTTC. This sequence encodes CASSEGRLAGSSTYEQYF.

This chain links TRBV10-3 with TRBJ2-7, with TRBD1 matching over 7 bases. The junction had 9 bases not matched to a gene; V was cut back by 6 bases and J by 7 bases. The CDR3 extends over 13 amino acids. Germline CDR1 reads ENHRY; CDR2 reads SYGVKD. The CDR3 DNA is TGTGCCATCAGGACAGGGACCGGGTGGGAGCAGTACTTC. Protein: CAIRTGTGWEQYF.

This rearrangement joins TRBV5-1 to TRBJ1-1, with no clear D. The V end lost 4 bases, the J end lost 0 bases, and 7 bases lay between the germline ends. Germline lookup yields CDR1 SGHRS and CDR2 YFSETQ. This CDR3 contains 13 residues. DNA for the CDR3: TGCGCCAGCAGCCGTGGGGTGAACACTGAAGCTTTCTTT. Translating it yields CASSRGVNTEAFF.

This clone was detected once. The chain links TRBV28 to TRBJ1-5; D gene unclear. Germline lookup yields CDR1 MDHEN and CDR2 SYDVKM. The CDR3 consists of 16 residues. The V end was cut by 6 bases, the J end by 0 bases, with 15 bases between. The CDR3 nucleotides are TGTGCCAGCAGCACTCCCGGGAGGGTTAGCAATCAGCCCCAGCATTTT. This gives the protein CASSTPGRVSNQPQHF.

V is TRBV9 and J is TRBJ1-2; 10 nucleotides match TRBD1. V was clipped by 2 bases and J by 8 bases; unmatched bases: 18. This CDR3 comprises 18 residues. Per the germline V gene, CDR1 is SGDLS and CDR2 is YYNGEE. Here the CDR3 reads CASSVDPRTGDRGWGYTF. DNA of the CDR3: TGTGCCAGCAGCGTCGACCCGAGAACAGGGGACAGGGGTTGGGGCTACACCTTC.

The V call is TRBV29-1, the J call TRBJ2-1; D might be TRBD1 (6 bases). With 3 bases removed from V and 4 bases from J, the gap between germline ends came to 16 bases. This CDR3 comprises 15 residues. Germline V CDR1 and CDR2: SQVTM, ANQGSEA. CDR3 protein: CSVEGKDRPYNEQFF. CDR3 DNA: TGCAGCGTTGAGGGCAAGGACAGACCTTACAATGAGCAGTTCTTC.

On this clone: The same CDR3 arises from other DNA sequences in this sample as well. The V and J genes are TRBV27 and TRBJ1-3; D might be TRBD1 (5 bases). The CDR3 is 14 amino acids. The V end lost 8 bases, the J end lost 1 base, and 12 bases lay between the germline ends. CDR1 MNHEY and CDR2 SMNVEV come from the germline V gene (reference sequence). The CDR3 region has the DNA TGTGCCAGCCGCCCTCGGGGGTCTGGAAACACCATATATTTT. This translates into CASRPRGSGNTIYF.

The rearrangement uses TRBV6-5 and TRBJ2-1; perhaps D is TRBD1 or TRBD2 (5 bases each). Germline loops: CDR1 MNHEY, CDR2 SVGAGI. The CDR3 is 15 residues long. Between the trimmed V and J ends, which lost 0 bases and 5 bases, there was a span of 11 bases. CDR3 amino acids: CASSYSRRGHNEQFF. The DNA for the CDR3 is TGTGCCAGCAGTTACTCCCGCCGGGGCCACAATGAGCAGTTCTTC.

The chain's CDR3 is CASSEIGVGANTEAFF. The CDR3 bases are TGTGCCAGCAGTGAAATAGGGGTCGGGGCGAACACTGAAGCTTTCTTT. The rearrangement links TRBV6-1 to TRBJ1-1, with TRBD1 as a possible D gene (5 bases). This CDR3 region has 16 residues. V lost 2 bases, J lost 1 base, and 14 bases lay in between. The V gene's germline CDR1 is MNHNS and CDR2 SASEGT.

With regard to this clone: A junction end diverges from the germline sequence, so it may reflect a read error. The V gene is TRBV7-8, the J gene TRBJ1-4; TRBD1 agrees at 7 bases. Germline CDR1 SGHVS, CDR2 FQNEAQ. This CDR3 contains 15 residues. The CDR3 DNA reads TGTGCCAGCAGCTTAGAGACAGGGCGTAATGAAGAACTGTTTTTT. Its translation is CASSLETGRNEELFF.

The chain employs TRBV7-9 and TRBJ2-3; 12 nucleotides match TRBD1. The germline V gene has CDR1 SEHNR and CDR2 FQNEAQ (reference sequence). With 4 bases clipped from V and 6 bases from J, the junction kept 8 bases outside the gene matches. The CDR3 covers 16 residues. CDR3 coding DNA: TGTGCCAGCAGCTCCCGGGACAGGGGGCCTTTGGATACGCAGTATTTT. This codes for CASSSRDRGPLDTQYF.

This chain uses TRBV6-5 with TRBJ2-7, with 7 bases lining up with TRBD2. This CDR3 spans 15 amino acids. V was pared by 2 bases and J by 2 bases, with 6 bases of the junction left unmatched. CDR1 is MNHEY, CDR2 SVGAGI, per germline. CDR3 DNA: TGTGCCAGCAGTTACGACGCGGGAGCGACCTACGAGCAGTACTTC. This sequence encodes CASSYDAGATYEQYF.

The gene calls are TRBV29-1 and TRBJ2-1; D may match TRBD1 or TRBD2 (6 bases each). Germline V gene data show CDR1 as SQVTM and CDR2 as ANQGSEA. This CDR3 is 15 amino acids long. Trimming cost V 6 bases and J 0 bases, with 15 bases left between them. CDR3 nucleotides: TGCAGCGTGGGCGGGACATCTAGCTCCTACAATGAGCAGTTCTTC. Its protein is CSVGGTSSSYNEQFF.

This clone was seen many times. V and J are TRBV5-1 and TRBJ2-5; TRBD1 matches 9 bases. This CDR3 has 17 residues. Germline-derived CDR1 and CDR2 are SGHRS and YFSETQ. V trimming: 1 base; J trimming: 3 bases; junction bases outside the gene matches: 10. DNA of the CDR3: TGCGCCAGCAGCTTGTGGGACAGGGAGTTAATGAAAGAGACCCAGTACTTC. Its translation is CASSLWDRELMKETQYF.